This T cell receptor beta chain was obtained from a study of blood T cell repertoires in COVID-19 (dated by TCRdb to about 2020). Context from the whole study: Samples from collaborators originated in the United States, Italy and Spain and spanned both the acute and convalescent phases of COVID-19. The prospective study material was composed of cDNA or gDNA derived from T cells, B-cell-depleted T cells, or PBMCs. HLA class I and class II types, where available, came from metadata supplied by the sample provider rather than from assay-based typing. The dataset comprised deeply sampled blood TCRbeta repertoires from subjects exposed to, actively infected with, or recovered from COVID-19. Nearly every sample came with metadata listing a de-identified subject ID, COVID-19 status, age in years and sex. Samples came from the ongoing ImmuneRACE study (first 160 participants) plus 1,254 subjects from 6 global collaborators. The repertoires were made available in a free public database intended to serve as a resource for research on the immune response to SARS-CoV-2.

Unmatched junction bases come to 4, with V trimmed by 0 bases and J by 2 bases. Counted from cysteine to phenylalanine, this CDR3 has 15 amino acids. The kept DNA is CDR3 alone, 45 bases in frame from the first base. Sequences MNHNY (CDR1) and SVGAGI (CDR2) are obtained from the germline V gene (reference sequence). What the work shows at the level of the full study, not this receptor alone: The amount of clinical and demographic metadata varied by source and participant and was provided uncurated.

Each collaborating institution followed its own protocols to collect whole blood in K2EDTA tubes. For TCRbeta analysis, collaborators shipped samples in one of three forms: frozen whole blood, isolated PBMCs, or DNA extracted from either of those sample types. Notes on this clone: Its antigen is unknown. The sample holds no much larger clone one base away, and base qualities are not on file.

TCRbeta CDR3 regions were amplified from genomic DNA by means of the immunoSEQ Assay, a bias-controlled multiplex PCR. In the original analysis: The number of nucleated cells in each sample was estimated by amplification of reference gene primers within the assay. Sequence reads were collapsed and filtered to measure the absolute abundance of every unique TCRbeta CDR3 rearrangement. For each sample, productive Simpson clonality was calculated by taking the square root of Simpson's diversity index across productive rearrangements. TCRdb stores this immuneACCESS table with in-frame sequences only. Part of the clones is absent; in the studies checked, under half of the shortfall reflects unresolved V genes, and no reason is known for the rest. Clone size and the V and J calls come from that table; the DNA yielded D and trimming. This sample holds approximately 160,000 clones; about 92% were observed only once. Together, the top ten hold 15% to 20% of the sample.

Sequencing was carried out using peripheral blood. The sequence derives from a man aged 55 to 70 with active or convalescent COVID-19. The sequence joins TRBV6-6 to TRBJ2-7; TRBD1 aligns with 7 central bases. CDR3 region: CASSYSEDRPYEQYF. The DNA sequence is given as TGTGCCAGCAGTTACTCGGAGGACAGGCCCTACGAGCAGTACTTC.